The clone carrying this T cell receptor beta chain was seen more than once but under ten times. In TCRdb, the RACE reads were re-called with MiXCR into one record per CDR3 protein. The table shows a few hundred thousand distinct CDR3 sequences, with approximately 5% occurring only once. The sample comes from a study of human T cells and chemical hapten exposure. Study at large: Throughout a study of approximately 24 weeks, patients underwent weekly scalp administration of diphenylcyclopropenone doses.

CDR1 and CDR2 (germline): SGHTA, FQGNSA. Trimming cost V 5 bases and J 7 bases, with 17 bases left between them. CDR3 size: 15 residues. Time point defined: pre-sensitization, week 0. Documented treatment: therapeutic diphenylcyclopropenone sensitization with weekly scalp DPC. This receptor was obtained from a young woman with alopecia areata. Some clones in this sample may be carry-over from other donors' samples. The chain carries TRBV7-2 and TRBJ1-4, with D uncertain. Sequencing was performed on whole blood, taken in connection with sensitization to the hapten diphenylcyclopropenone (DPC). The CDR3 nucleotides are TGTGCCAGCAGCACGGACGGAGAGGCCAGTGAAAAACTGTTTTTT. It translates to CASSTDGEASEKLFF.